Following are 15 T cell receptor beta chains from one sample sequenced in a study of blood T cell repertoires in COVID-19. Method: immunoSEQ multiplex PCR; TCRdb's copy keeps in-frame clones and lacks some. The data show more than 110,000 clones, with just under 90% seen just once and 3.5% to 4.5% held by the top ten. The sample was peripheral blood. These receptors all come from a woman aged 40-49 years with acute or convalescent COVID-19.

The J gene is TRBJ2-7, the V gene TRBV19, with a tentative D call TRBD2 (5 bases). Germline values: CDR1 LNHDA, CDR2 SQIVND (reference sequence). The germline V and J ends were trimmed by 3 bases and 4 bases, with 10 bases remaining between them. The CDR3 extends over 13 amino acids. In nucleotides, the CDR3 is TGTGCCAGTAGTATGGTCGAGGGTTACGAGCAGTACTTC. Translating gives CASSMVEGYEQYF. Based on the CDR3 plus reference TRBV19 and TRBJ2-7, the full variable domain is DGGITQSPKYLFRKEGQNVTLSCEQNLNHDAMYWYRQDPGQGLRLIYYSQIVNDFQKGDIAEGYSVSREKKESFPLTVTSAQKNPTAFYLCASSMVEGYEQYFGPGTRLTVT.

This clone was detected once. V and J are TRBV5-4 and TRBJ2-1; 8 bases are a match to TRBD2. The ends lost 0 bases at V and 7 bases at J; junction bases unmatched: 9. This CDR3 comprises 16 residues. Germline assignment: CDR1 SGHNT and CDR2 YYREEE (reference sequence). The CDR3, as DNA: TGTGCCAGCAGCTTGGGCGGGGGGTTTCTTGATAATGAGCAGTTCTTC. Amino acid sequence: CASSLGGGFLDNEQFF. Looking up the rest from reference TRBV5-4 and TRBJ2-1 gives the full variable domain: ETGVTQSPTHLIKTRGQQVTLRCSSQSGHNTVSWYQQALGQGPQFIFQYYREEENGRGNFPPRFSGLQFPNYSSELNVNALELDDSALYLCASSLGGGFLDNEQFFGPGTRLTVL.

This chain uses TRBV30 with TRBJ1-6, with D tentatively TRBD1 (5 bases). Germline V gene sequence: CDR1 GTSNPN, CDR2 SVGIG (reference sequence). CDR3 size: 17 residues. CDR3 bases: TGTGCTTGGGGACGGCAAACCAGGGAATCCTATAATTCACCCCTCCACTTT. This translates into CAWGRQTRESYNSPLHF.

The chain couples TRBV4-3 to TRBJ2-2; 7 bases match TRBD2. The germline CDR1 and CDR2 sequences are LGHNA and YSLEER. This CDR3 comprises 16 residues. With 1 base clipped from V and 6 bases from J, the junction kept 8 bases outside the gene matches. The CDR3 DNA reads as TGCGCCAGCAGCCAAGTCCTAGGGAGGGCTCCCGGGGAGCTGTTTTTT. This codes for CASSQVLGRAPGELFF.

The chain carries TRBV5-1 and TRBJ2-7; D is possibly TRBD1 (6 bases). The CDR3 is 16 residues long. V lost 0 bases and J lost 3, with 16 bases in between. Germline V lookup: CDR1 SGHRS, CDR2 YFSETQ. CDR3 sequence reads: CASSLGIGQLYYEQYF. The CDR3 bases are TGCGCCAGCAGCTTGGGCATCGGACAGCTGTACTACGAGCAGTACTTC.

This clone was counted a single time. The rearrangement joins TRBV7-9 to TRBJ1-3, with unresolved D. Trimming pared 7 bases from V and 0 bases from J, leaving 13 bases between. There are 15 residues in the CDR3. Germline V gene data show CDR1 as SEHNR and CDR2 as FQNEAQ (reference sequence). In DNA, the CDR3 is TGTGCCAGCACTCCCCGGAGGTTCTCTGGAAACACCATATATTTT. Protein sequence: CASTPRRFSGNTIYF. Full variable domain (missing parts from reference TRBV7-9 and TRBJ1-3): DTGVSQNPRHKITKRGQNVTFRCDPISEHNRLYWYRQTLGQGPEFLTYFQNEAQLEKSRLLSDRFSAERPKGSFSTLEIQRTEQGDSAMYLCASTPRRFSGNTIYFGEGSWLTVV.

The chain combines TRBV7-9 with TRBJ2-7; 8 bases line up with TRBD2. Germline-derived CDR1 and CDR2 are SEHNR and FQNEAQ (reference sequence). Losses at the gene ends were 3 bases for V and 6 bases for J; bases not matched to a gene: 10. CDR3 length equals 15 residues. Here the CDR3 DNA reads TGTGCCAGCAGCTTGGGGGATCTGGGACTAGTCGAGCAGTACTTC. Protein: CASSLGDLGLVEQYF.

The CDR3, as DNA: TGTGCCAGTAGTGCGAGCTTGAACACTGAAGCTTTCTTT. Amino acid sequence: CASSASLNTEAFF. V gene TRBV19 combines with J gene TRBJ1-1; D not resolved. This CDR3 contains 13 residues. CDR1 and CDR2 from the germline V gene are LNHDA and SQIVND (reference sequence). V was clipped by 5 bases and J by 0 bases, with 7 bases between them.

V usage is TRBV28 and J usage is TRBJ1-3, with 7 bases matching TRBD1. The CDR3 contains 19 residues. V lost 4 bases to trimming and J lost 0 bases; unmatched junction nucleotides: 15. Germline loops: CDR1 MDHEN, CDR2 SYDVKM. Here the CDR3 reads CASSSPGQSSPYSGNTIYF. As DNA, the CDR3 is TGTGCCAGCAGTTCCCCGGGACAGAGCTCTCCTTACTCTGGAAACACCATATATTTT.

The CDR3 spells CASSQGGLAGGGFTDTQYF. In DNA, the CDR3 is TGCGCCAGCAGCCAAGGAGGGCTAGCGGGGGGCGGATTCACAGATACGCAGTATTTT. The gene calls are TRBV4-3 and TRBJ2-3, with TRBD2 matching 11 bases. This CDR3 has 19 amino acids. J was trimmed by 2 bases and V by 1 base; bases with no gene match: 11. Germline lookup yields CDR1 LGHNA and CDR2 YSLEER.

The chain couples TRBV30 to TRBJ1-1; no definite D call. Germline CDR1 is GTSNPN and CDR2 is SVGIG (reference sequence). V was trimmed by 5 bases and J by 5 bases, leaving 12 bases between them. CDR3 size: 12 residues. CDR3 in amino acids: CAWQTIRTEAFF. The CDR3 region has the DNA TGTGCCTGGCAAACTATTAGAACTGAAGCTTTCTTT.

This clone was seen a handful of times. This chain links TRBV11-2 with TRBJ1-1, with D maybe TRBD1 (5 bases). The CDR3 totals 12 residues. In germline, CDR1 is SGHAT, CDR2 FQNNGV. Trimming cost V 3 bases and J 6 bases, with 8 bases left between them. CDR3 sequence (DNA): TGTGCCAGCAGCTTCGGGGACTCTGAAGCTTTCTTT. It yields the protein CASSFGDSEAFF.

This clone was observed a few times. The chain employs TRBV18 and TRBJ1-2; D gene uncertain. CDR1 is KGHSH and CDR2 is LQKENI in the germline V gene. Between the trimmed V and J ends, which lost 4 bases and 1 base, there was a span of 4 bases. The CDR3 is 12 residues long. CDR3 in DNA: TGTGCCAGCTCACATAATAACTATGGCTACACCTTC. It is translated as CASSHNNYGYTF.

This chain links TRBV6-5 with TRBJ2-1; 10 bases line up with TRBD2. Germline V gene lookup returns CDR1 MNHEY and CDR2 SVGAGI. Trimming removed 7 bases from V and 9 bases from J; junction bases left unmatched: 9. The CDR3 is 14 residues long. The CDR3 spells CASIPLAGLAEQFF. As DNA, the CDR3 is TGTGCCAGCATTCCACTAGCGGGATTGGCTGAGCAGTTCTTC.

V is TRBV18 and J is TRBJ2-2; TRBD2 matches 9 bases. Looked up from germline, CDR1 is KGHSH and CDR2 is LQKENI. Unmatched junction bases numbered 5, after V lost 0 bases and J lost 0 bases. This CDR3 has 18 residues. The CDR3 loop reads CASSPPNSGRTNTGELFF. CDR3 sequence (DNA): TGTGCCAGCTCACCACCAAACAGCGGGAGGACGAACACCGGGGAGCTGTTTTTT.